This TCR beta chain was found in a study of molecular identifiers for immune sequencing clone quantification (dated by TCRdb to about 2018). Background for the entire study: In a replicate experiment, RNA from around 20,000 or 100,000 naive CD8 T cells was split into five aliquots, four of which were sequenced. The study was a methods study using CD8 T cells to benchmark molecular-identifier clustering-based TCR repertoire sequencing (MIDCIRS) and TCR RNA copy counting. Study-wide conclusions, independent of this receptor: Spiked-in Jurkat TCR RNA equivalent to a single cell was reported to be detectable even among over 800,000 naive CD8 T cells. Identical TCR molecules sharing a barcode could cause highly expanded clone sizes to be underestimated. In CMV-specific effector cells, over 99% of molecules were held by clones above 20 RNA copies, whereas under 1% of molecules were held by such clones in naive cells. Without barcode sub-clustering, chimeric consensus sequences inflated TCR diversity; chimeras reached as high as 47%. Modeling indicated approximately 3 TCR RNA copies recovered per cell, compared with 9 to 10 by digital PCR, which implies a capture efficiency of around 31%.

CDR1 and CDR2 are read off the germline V gene as SGDLS and YYNGEE. The CDR3 goes from the cysteine to the phenylalanine over 12 residues. Here the CDR3 DNA is all that survives: 36 bases in frame from base 1. V sheds 0 bases and J sheds 4 bases, leaving 2 bases between their ends. A note on this clonotype: Its binding antigen is unknown. No per-base quality is available; no much larger clone lies one base away.

On a BD FACSAria II, naive CD8 T cells were FACS-sorted as CD8+CD4-CCR7+CD45RA+ and collected into RLT Plus buffer. To compare sensitivity, a portion of the naive CD8 T cell RNA was divided evenly between MIDCIRS and a Smart-seq2-style 5'RACE protocol. CD8 T cells were enriched using RosetteSep CD8+ T Cell Enrichment Cocktail and Ficoll-Paque, and the enriched cells then underwent ACK red cell lysis. The library was produced with PCR. The instrument was an Illumina MiSeq. Purification of total RNA was performed with the Qiagen AllPrep DNA/RNA kit. Before any analysis, reads coming from multiple sequencing runs of the same library were combined into one pool. The paper's processing steps were these. Reads were retained only if the reads had an exact TCR constant sequence, and the retained reads were trimmed to 150 nt and grouped according to their 12-nt molecular barcodes. Reads inside each barcode group were sub-clustered using a 15% Levenshtein threshold, and a quality-weighted consensus sequence was constructed for each RNA molecule. Non-functional sequences were filtered out, along with any lower-count sequence sitting one edit away from another sequence. On the basis of fitting two negative binomial distributions, barcode sub-clusters with fewer than 20% of the maximum read count were discarded. In TCRdb, the public reads were trimmed at Q25 with fastp and aligned with MiXCR, with productive beta chains retained. When rows share a CDR3 protein, they turn into one entry using the most common DNA and genes. Here the V and J calls rest on TCRdb's processing, not on the authors' analysis. Within this sample are about 40,000 distinct CDR3 sequences, with approximately 17% of them counted one time only. The ten largest clones add up to roughly 7% of the sample.

This TCR came from a human donor in good health. Some libraries in this study had Jurkat cell RNA spiked in. The receptor chain draws on TRBV9 and TRBJ1-3; the D gene is unclear. Sequencing used naive CD8+ T cells from blood, with Jurkat cell RNA spiked in. The cell subset or site tag for this specimen amounts to: FACS-sorted CD8+CD4-CCR7+CD45RA+ naive T cells. The CDR3 here reads CASSVDGNTIYF. The DNA sequence is as follows: TGTGCCAGCAGCGTAGACGGAAACACCATATATTTT.